The next 5 T cell receptor beta chains were all read from a single sample in a study of CD8 T cell repertoires and HIV-1 epitope variants. For these receptors, no antigen is known. Measured with immunoSEQ multiplex PCR; TCRdb has only the in-frame clones, and not every one. This table has around 4,000 clones, roughly three fifths appearing once. Input material: cultured CD8+ T cells derived from PBMCs. The origin of the receptors is a male donor with HIV.

The chain combines TRBV19 with TRBJ2-5; possibly TRBD1 or TRBD2 for D (7 bases each). The CDR3 sequence is 15 residues long. The V end lost 6 bases, the J end lost 2 bases, and 16 bases lay between the germline ends. The germline V gene encodes CDR1 LNHDA and CDR2 SQIVND (reference sequence). In nucleotides, the CDR3 is TGTGCCAGTAGCAACAGGGGAGGGGCGCAAGAGACCCAGTACTTC. Amino acids: CASSNRGGAQETQYF.

A remark on this clone: One end of the junction does not line up with germline, which may come from a read error. The rearrangement joins TRBV5-1 to TRBJ2-3, with 7 bases lining up with TRBD2. This CDR3 has 16 residues. Germline CDR1 and CDR2: SGHRS and YFSETQ. CDR3 amino acids: CASGLGEGPGADTQYF. The CDR3 region has the DNA TGCGCCAGCGGCTTAGGGGAGGGCCCTGGGGCAGATACGCAGTATTTT.

The genes are TRBV7-6 and TRBJ2-7, with TRBD1 as a possible D gene (7 bases). The CDR3 has 13 residues. CDR1 and CDR2 (germline): SGHVS, FNYEAQ. The V end was cut by 4 bases, the J end by 4 bases, with 11 bases between. CDR3 in DNA: TGTGCCAGCAGCTCAGGGGGGAGATACGAGCAGTACTTC. It specifies CASSSGGRYEQYF.

The chain is built from TRBV14 and TRBJ2-5; weak D call: TRBD2 (6 bases). This CDR3 is built from 15 residues. V lost 5 bases to trimming and J lost 4 bases, with 17 bases between them. Germline CDR1 is SGHDN and CDR2 is FVKESK. This CDR3 reads CASSSRRGKRETQYF. The CDR3 nucleotides read TGTGCCAGCAGCTCTCGCCGGGGGAAGAGAGAGACCCAGTACTTC.

This clone has a handful of counts. This CDR3 is CASSVAALDYGYTF. The CDR3 bases are TGTGCCAGCAGCGTAGCTGCTCTAGACTATGGCTACACCTTC. The J gene is TRBJ1-2, the V gene TRBV9; D remains ambiguous. Trimming took off 0 bases at V and 3 bases at J, with 9 bases between the two ends. This CDR3 has 14 amino acids. Germline V gene data show CDR1 as SGDLS and CDR2 as YYNGEE.